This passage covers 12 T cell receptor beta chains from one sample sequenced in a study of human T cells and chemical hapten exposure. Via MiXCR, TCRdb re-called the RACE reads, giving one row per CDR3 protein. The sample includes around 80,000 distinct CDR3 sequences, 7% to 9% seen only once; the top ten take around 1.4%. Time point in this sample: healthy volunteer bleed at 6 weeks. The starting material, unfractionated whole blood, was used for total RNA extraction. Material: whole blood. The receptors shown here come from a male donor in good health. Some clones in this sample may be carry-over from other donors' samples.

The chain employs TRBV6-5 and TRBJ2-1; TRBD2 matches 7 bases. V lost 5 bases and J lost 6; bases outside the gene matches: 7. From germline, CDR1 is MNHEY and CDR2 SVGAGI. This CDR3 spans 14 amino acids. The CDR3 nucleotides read TGTGCCAGCAGTAACAGCGGGGTCGGCAATGAGCAGTTCTTC. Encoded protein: CASSNSGVGNEQFF.

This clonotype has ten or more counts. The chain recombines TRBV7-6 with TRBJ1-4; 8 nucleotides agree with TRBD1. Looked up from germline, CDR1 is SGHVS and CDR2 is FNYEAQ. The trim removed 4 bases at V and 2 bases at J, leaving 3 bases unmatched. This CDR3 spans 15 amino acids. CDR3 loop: CASSWTGKTNEKLFF. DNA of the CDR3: TGTGCCAGCAGCTGGACAGGGAAGACTAATGAAAAACTGTTTTTT.

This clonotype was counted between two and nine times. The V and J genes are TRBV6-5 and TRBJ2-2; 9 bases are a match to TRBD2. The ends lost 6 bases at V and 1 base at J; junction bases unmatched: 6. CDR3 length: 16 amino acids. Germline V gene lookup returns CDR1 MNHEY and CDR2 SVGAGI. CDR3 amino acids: CASRRGAGGNTGELFF. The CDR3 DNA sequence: TGTGCCAGCAGAAGAGGAGCGGGAGGGAACACCGGGGAGCTGTTTTTT.

CDR3 coding DNA: TGTGCCAGCAGCAAAGAAAATTCACCCCTCCACTTT. It yields the protein CASSKENSPLHF. This sequence joins TRBV27 and TRBJ1-6; no definite D call. Germline V gives CDR1 MNHEY, CDR2 SMNVEV (reference sequence). The CDR3 extends over 12 amino acids. Between the trimmed V and J ends, which lost 6 bases and 7 bases, there was a span of 7 bases.

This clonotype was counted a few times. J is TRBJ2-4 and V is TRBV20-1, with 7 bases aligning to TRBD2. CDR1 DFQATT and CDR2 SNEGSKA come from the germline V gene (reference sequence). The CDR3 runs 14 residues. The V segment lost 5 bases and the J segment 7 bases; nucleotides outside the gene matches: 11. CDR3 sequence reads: CSAGGGVTLNIQYF. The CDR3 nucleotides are TGCAGTGCTGGGGGGGGTGTTACACTGAACATTCAGTACTTC.

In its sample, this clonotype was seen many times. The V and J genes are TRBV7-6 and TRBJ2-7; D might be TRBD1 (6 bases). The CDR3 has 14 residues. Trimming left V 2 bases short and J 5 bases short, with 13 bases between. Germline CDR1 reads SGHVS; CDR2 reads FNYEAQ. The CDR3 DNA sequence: TGTGCCAGCAGCTTATCACAGGGAAGGAACGAGCAGTACTTC. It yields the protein CASSLSQGRNEQYF.

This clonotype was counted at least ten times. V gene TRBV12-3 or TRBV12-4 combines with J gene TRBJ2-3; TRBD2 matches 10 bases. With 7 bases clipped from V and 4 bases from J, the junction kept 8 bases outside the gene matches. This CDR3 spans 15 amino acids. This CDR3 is CASTPPSGSPDTQYF. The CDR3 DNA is TGTGCCAGCACTCCGCCTAGCGGGAGTCCAGATACGCAGTATTTT.

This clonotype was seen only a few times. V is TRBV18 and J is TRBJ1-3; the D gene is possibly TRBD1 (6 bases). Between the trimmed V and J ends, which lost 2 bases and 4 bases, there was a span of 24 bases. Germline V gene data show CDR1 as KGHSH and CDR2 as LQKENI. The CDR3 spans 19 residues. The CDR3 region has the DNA TGTGCCAGCTCACCATTGGCAATTTTCGGCAGGGGAGAAGGAAACACCATATATTTT. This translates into CASSPLAIFGRGEGNTIYF.

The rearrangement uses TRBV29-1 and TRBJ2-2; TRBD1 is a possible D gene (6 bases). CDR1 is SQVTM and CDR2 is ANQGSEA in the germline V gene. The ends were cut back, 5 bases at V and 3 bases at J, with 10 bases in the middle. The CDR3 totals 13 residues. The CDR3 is CSVSGQYTGELFF. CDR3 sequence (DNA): TGCAGCGTTTCCGGACAGTACACCGGGGAGCTGTTTTTT.

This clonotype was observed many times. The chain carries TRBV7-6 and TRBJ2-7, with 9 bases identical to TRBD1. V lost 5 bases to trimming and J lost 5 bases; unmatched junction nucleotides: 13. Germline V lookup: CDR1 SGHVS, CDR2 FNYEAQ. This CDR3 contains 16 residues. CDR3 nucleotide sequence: TGTGCCAGCAGCCCGCTAGGGGGACAGGGCGGCGACGAGCAGTACTTC. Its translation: CASSPLGGQGGDEQYF.

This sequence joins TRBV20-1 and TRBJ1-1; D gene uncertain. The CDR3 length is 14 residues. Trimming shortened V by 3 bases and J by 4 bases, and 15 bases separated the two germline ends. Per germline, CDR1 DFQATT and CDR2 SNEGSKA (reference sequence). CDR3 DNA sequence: TGCAGTGCTAGTCCGAGACTGGAGGGCACTGAAGCTTTCTTT. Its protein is CSASPRLEGTEAFF.

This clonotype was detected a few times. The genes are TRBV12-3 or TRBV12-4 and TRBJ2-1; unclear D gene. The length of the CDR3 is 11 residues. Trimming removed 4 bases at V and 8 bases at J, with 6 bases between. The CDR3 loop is CASSWMDEQFF. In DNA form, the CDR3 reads TGTGCCAGCAGTTGGATGGATGAGCAGTTCTTC.